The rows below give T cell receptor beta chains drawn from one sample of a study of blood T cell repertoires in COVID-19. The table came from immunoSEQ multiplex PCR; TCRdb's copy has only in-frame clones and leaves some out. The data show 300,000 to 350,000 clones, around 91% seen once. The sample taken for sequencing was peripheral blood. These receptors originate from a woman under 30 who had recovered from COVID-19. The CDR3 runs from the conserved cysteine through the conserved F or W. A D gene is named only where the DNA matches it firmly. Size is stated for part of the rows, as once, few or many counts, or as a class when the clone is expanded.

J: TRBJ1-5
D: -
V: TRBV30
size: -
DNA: TGTGCCTGGAGTCGAGAAAGAGACAGGCTAGGAAATCAGCCCCAGCATTTT
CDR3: CAWSRERDRLGNQPQHF

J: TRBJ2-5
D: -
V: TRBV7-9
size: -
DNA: TGTGCCAGCAACCCATTAGAGGAGACCCAGTACTTC
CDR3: CASNPLEETQYF

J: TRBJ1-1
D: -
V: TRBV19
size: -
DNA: TGTGCCAGTAGTATAACCGGGGGAAGTGGTGAAGCTTTCTTT
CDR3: CASSITGGSGEAFF

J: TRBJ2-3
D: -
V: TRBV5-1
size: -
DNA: TGCGCCAGCAGCTTGCAGGGCTTACGGGGGACAGATACGCAGTATTTT
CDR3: CASSLQGLRGTDTQYF

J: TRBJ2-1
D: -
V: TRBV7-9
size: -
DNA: TGTGCCAGCAGCTTGTGGGAGGAGGGTGAGCAGTTCTTC
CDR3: CASSLWEEGEQFF

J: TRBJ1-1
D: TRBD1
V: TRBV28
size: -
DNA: TGTGCCAGCAGTTCCAAGGCGAGGACAGGCGGCACTGAAGCTTTCTTT
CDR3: CASSSKARTGGTEAFF

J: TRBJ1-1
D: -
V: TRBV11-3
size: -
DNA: TGTGCCAGCAGCTTAATTACGGGGGTGGTTTGGGCTTTCTTT
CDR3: CASSLITGVVWAFF

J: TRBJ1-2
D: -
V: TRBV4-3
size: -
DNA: TGCGCCAGCAGCCAGAAAGGACAGCCCTATGCGGGCTACACCTTC
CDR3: CASSQKGQPYAGYTF

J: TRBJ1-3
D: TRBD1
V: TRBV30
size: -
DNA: TGTGCCTGGAGTGTTCCCAGGGGGCCCTCTGGAAACACCATATATTTT
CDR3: CAWSVPRGPSGNTIYF

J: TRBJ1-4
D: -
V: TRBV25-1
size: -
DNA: TGTGCCAGCAGCGCAAGTCCCCAAGCAAAACTGTTTTTT
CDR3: CASSASPQAKLFF

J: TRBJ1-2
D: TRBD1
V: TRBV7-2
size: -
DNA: TGTGCCAGCACCCATCCCAACAGGGGGCTCGGCTACACCTTC
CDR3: CASTHPNRGLGYTF

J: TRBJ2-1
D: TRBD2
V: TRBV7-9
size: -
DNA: TGTGCCAGCAGCCGGACTAGCGGGAGGGCCTACAATGAGCAGTTCTTC
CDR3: CASSRTSGRAYNEQFF

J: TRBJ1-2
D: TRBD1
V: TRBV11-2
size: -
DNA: TGTGCCAGCAGCCCTCAGGGGGCCGGTGGCTACACCTTC
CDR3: CASSPQGAGGYTF

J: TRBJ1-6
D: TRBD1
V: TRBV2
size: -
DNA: TGTGCCGGCCGACAGGGGTTGATAGATTCACCCCTCCACTTT
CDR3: CAGRQGLIDSPLHF

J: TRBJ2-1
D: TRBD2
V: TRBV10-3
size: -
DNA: TGTGCCAGCAGGACAACGGGAGGGCCTGATGAGCAGTTCTTC
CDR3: CASRTTGGPDEQFF

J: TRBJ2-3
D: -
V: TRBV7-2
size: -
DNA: TGTGCCAGCAGCTTAATAGGGTCTAGCGCAGATACGCAGTATTTT
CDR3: CASSLIGSSADTQYF

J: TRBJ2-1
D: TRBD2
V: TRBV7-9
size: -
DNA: TGTGCCAGCAGCCTAGGACTAGCGGGAGTCTTCGTTGAGCAGTTCTTC
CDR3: CASSLGLAGVFVEQFF

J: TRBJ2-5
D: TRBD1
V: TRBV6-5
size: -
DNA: TGTGCCAGCAGTCCCCGGACAGGGGGAGTGGAGACCCAGTACTTC
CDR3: CASSPRTGGVETQYF

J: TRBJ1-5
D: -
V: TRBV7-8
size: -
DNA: TGTGCCAGCAGCCCGGACGACAGGAACAATCAGCCCCAGCATTTT
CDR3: CASSPDDRNNQPQHF

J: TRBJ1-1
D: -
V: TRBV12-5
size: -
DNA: TGTGCTAGTGGGGCAGGGATTTTAAACACTGAAGCTTTCTTT
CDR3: CASGAGILNTEAFF

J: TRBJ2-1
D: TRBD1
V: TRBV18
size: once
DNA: TGTGCCAGCTCCAACCTCCCGGACAGGGAGTTCTTC
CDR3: CASSNLPDREFF

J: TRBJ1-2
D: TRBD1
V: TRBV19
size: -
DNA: TGTGCCAGTTCGCCGGGACAGGGGATCTATGGCTACACCTTC
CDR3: CASSPGQGIYGYTF

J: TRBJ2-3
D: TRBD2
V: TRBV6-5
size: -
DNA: TGTGCCAGCAAAAGGGCGGGAGATTCAGATACGCAGTATTTT
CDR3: CASKRAGDSDTQYF

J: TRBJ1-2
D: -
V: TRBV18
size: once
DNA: TGTGCCAGCTCTCCGACTGGAGGGTTAAATGGCTACACCTTC
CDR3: CASSPTGGLNGYTF

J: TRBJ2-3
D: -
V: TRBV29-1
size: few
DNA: TGCAGCGTAAAAGGACTGGTCGGGCCAGATACGCAGTATTTT
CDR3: CSVKGLVGPDTQYF

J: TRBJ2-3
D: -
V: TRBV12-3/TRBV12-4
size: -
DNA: TGTGCCAGCAGTTCCCGACAGGAAGATACGCAGTATTTT
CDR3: CASSSRQEDTQYF

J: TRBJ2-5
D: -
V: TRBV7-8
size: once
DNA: TGTGCCAGCAGCTTAATCGGGACAACGGTGTCCCAGTACTTC
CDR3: CASSLIGTTVSQYF

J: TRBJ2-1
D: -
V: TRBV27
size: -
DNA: TGTGCCAGCAGTTTTGAAGCATACAATGAGCAGTTCTTC
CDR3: CASSFEAYNEQFF

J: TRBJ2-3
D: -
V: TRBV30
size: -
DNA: TGTGCCTGGAAGGAGGTTTTTAGCACAGATACGCAGTATTTT
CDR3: CAWKEVFSTDTQYF

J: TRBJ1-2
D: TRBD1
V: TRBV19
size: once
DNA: TGTGCCAGTACCTCTTGGACAGGGGACTATGGCTACACCTTC
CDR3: CASTSWTGDYGYTF